This is a list of T cell receptor beta chains from one sample in a study of cytotoxic CD8 clonotypes in ibrutinib-treated CLL. The repertoire was sequenced with immunoSEQ multiplex PCR; TCRdb's copy has only in-frame clones and lacks some. The repertoire has roughly 110,000 clones, 58% of them found once; the top ten carry under 45%. The material sequenced was PBMCs, taken after 24 months of ibrutinib treatment. The receptors here all came from a human donor with chronic lymphocytic leukemia. Each CDR3 is given without its conserved first and last residue. A D gene is named only where the DNA matches it firmly. A clone size is listed for some rows: how often the clone was seen (once, few, many), or a class if it is expanded.

clone_size: -
d_call: -
v_call: TRBV29-1
cdr3_aa: SVEPQNYGYT

clone_size: -
d_call: -
v_call: TRBV20-1
cdr3_aa: SPLWAQTQY

clone_size: -
d_call: -
v_call: TRBV5-6
cdr3_aa: ASSTSRGLGEKLF

clone_size: -
d_call: TRBD2
v_call: TRBV6-5
cdr3_aa: ASKRGQETQY

clone_size: -
d_call: TRBD2
v_call: TRBV7-3
cdr3_aa: ASSPGLAVTGELF

clone_size: once
d_call: TRBD2
v_call: TRBV6-6
cdr3_aa: ASSLGSGGVFSQQY

clone_size: -
d_call: -
v_call: TRBV4-1
cdr3_aa: ASSQDLIQPQH

clone_size: -
d_call: -
v_call: TRBV18
cdr3_aa: ASSPPSHTSNQPQH

clone_size: once
d_call: TRBD1
v_call: TRBV11-3
cdr3_aa: ASSSRTGGYLGTQY

clone_size: -
d_call: -
v_call: TRBV15
cdr3_aa: ATSRRGSGELF

clone_size: -
d_call: -
v_call: TRBV2
cdr3_aa: ASTFTMNTEAF

clone_size: -
d_call: -
v_call: TRBV5-6
cdr3_aa: ASSLDRRDGYT

clone_size: few
d_call: TRBD1
v_call: TRBV4-3
cdr3_aa: ASSQADRGHGYT

clone_size: -
d_call: -
v_call: TRBV18
cdr3_aa: ASSPIGDNEQF

clone_size: few
d_call: TRBD1
v_call: TRBV6-1
cdr3_aa: ASSLGQGPDEQY

clone_size: -
d_call: TRBD2
v_call: TRBV5-1
cdr3_aa: ASSLDSGGPGAQY

clone_size: -
d_call: TRBD2
v_call: TRBV11-2
cdr3_aa: ASSWGTSGASTDTQY

clone_size: few
d_call: -
v_call: TRBV7-3
cdr3_aa: ASSSSERAQY

clone_size: -
d_call: -
v_call: TRBV2
cdr3_aa: ASGLGSGGSPLH

clone_size: few
d_call: -
v_call: TRBV6-1
cdr3_aa: ATIPYGERVTEAF

clone_size: -
d_call: -
v_call: TRBV9
cdr3_aa: ASSVRLVSEQF

clone_size: -
d_call: TRBD1
v_call: TRBV4-3
cdr3_aa: ASSQDGGDRAREQY